This TCR beta chain was obtained from a study of technical replicates of blood from a few donors. Germline assignment: CDR1 SGHDT and CDR2 YYEEEE. Trimming removed 6 bases at V and 3 bases at J, with 19 bases between. The CDR3 extends over 15 amino acids. Clones were read by immunoSEQ multiplex PCR, and TCRdb kept only the in-frame ones, dropping some. This repertoire shows approximately 97,000 clones, approximately 96% found once; its top ten account for around 0.35%. This clonotype was sampled from a human donor in good health. The chain employs TRBV5-6 and TRBJ2-7, with D uncertain. What was sequenced was T cells isolated from PBMCs. The CDR3: CASTPNAAENYEQYF. CDR3 sequence (DNA): TGTGCCAGCACTCCCAACGCGGCAGAGAACTACGAGCAGTACTTC.